This T cell receptor (beta chain) was captured in a study of long-term antiretroviral therapy in people with HIV. Study-level information: Earliest sampling preceded the 2015 immediate-ART recommendation by about a decade. Notes on the study in general: The data indicate that diversity increased after ART but remained below transplant donor controls. HIV repertoires covered narrower CDR3 length ranges than controls did.

This clone came up once. Its specificity is not known. A v3.0 immunoSEQ assay was performed at survey level. Some clones are missing from TCRdb's copy, which holds only in-frame ones; the method was immunoSEQ multiplex PCR. Among 15,000 to 20,000 clones listed, roughly 87% were seen once. CDR3 length equals 12 residues. Looked up from germline, CDR1 is SGHDT and CDR2 is YYEEEE. The V and J ends lost 4 bases and 4 bases respectively, with 9 bases between them. This chain joins TRBV5-6 and TRBJ2-7; a weak D match, TRBD2 (5 bases). Here the sequenced sample was unsorted PBMCs, taken 2.1 years after starting antiretroviral therapy. This clonotype was sampled from a man between 18 and 29 years old with HIV. Written as DNA, the CDR3 is TGTGCCAGCAGCAACGGGATTTACGAGCAGTACTTC. It translates to CASSNGIYEQYF.